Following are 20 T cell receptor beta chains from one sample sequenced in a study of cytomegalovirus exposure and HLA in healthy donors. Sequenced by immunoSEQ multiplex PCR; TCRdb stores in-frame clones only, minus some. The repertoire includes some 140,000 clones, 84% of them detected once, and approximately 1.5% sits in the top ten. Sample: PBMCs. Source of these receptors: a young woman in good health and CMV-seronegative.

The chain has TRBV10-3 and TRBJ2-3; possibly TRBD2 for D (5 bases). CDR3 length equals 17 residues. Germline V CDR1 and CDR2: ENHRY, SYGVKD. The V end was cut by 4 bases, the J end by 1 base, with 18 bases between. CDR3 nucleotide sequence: TGTGCCATCAGTGGTATTCGGGGTGGCCAGGGCACAGATACGCAGTATTTT. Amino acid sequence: CAISGIRGGQGTDTQYF.

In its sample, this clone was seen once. DNA of the CDR3: TGTGCCACCAGCAGAGATAAAGCTAGCTTCTACGAGCAGTACTTC. Translated, it gives CATSRDKASFYEQYF. The chain employs TRBV15 and TRBJ2-7; D is perhaps TRBD2 (5 bases). V dropped 0 bases and J dropped 3 bases, with 12 bases sitting between them. Germline loops: CDR1 LNHNV, CDR2 YYDKDF (reference sequence). The CDR3 has 15 residues.

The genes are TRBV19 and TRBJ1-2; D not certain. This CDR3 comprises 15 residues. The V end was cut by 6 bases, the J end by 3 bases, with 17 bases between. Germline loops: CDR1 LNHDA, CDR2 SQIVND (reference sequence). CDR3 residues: CASRQGGGRDYGYTF. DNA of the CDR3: TGTGCCAGTAGGCAAGGTGGAGGGCGAGACTATGGCTACACCTTC.

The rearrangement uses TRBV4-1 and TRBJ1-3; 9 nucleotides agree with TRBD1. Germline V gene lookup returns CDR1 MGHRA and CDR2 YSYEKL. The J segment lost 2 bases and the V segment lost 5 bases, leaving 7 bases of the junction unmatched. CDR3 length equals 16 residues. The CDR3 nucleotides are TGCGCCAGCAGCAAAACCGGGACAGGGACTGGAAACACCATATATTTT. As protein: CASSKTGTGTGNTIYF.

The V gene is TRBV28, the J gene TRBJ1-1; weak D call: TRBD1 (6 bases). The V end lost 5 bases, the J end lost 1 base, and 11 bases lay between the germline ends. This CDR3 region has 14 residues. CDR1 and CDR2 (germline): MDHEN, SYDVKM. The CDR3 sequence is CASSRYRENTEAFF. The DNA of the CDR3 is TGTGCCAGCAGTCGGTACAGGGAGAACACTGAAGCTTTCTTT.

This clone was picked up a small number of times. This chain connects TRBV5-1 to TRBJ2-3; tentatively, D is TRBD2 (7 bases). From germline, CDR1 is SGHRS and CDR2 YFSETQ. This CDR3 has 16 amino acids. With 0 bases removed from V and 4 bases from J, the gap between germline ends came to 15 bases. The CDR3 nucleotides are TGCGCCAGCAGCTTGGCTAGGGGGGGAGGCTCAGATACGCAGTATTTT. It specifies CASSLARGGGSDTQYF.

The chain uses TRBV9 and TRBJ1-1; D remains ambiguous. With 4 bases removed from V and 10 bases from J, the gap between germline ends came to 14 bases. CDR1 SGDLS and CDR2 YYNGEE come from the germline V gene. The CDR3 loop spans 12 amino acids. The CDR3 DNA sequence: TGTGCCAGCAGCACTATCTCCGGGTCAGCTTTCTTT. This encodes CASSTISGSAFF.

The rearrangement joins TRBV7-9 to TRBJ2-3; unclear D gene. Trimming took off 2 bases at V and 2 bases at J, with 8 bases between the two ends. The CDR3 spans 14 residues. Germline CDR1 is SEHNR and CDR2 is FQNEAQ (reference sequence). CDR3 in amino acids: CASSLSEVTDTQYF. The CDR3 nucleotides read TGTGCCAGCAGCTTATCTGAGGTCACAGATACGCAGTATTTT.

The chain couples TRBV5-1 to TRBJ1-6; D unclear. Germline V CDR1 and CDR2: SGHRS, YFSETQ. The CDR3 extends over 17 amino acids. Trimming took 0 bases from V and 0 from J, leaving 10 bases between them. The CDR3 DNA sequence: TGCGCCAGCAGCTTGGGCCCCGGAGGCTCCTATAATTCACCCCTCCACTTT. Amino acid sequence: CASSLGPGGSYNSPLHF.

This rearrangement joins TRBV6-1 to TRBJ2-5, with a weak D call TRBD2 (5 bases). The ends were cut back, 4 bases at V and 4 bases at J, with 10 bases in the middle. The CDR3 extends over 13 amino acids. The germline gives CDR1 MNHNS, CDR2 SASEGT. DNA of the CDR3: TGTGCCAGCAGTGTATCTAGCCGAGAGACCCAGTACTTC. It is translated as CASSVSSRETQYF.

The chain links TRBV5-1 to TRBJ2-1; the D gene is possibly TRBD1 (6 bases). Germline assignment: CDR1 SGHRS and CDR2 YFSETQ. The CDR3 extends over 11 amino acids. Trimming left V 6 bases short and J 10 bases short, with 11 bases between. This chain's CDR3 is CASTGQTEQFF. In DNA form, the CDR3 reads TGCGCCAGCACCGGACAGACAGAGCAGTTCTTC.

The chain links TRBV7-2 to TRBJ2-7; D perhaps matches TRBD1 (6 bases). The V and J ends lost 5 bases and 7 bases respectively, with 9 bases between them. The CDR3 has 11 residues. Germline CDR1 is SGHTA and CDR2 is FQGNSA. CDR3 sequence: CASSQRGEQYF. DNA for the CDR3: TGTGCCAGCAGCCAGAGGGGGGAGCAGTACTTC.

This CDR3 reads CSAAVFRGYTF. The CDR3 nucleotides are TGCAGTGCTGCTGTCTTCCGGGGCTACACCTTC. The chain couples TRBV20-1 to TRBJ1-2, with D uncertain. Trimming stripped 5 bases from V and 8 bases from J, with 12 bases between. The germline CDR1 and CDR2 sequences are DFQATT and SNEGSKA (reference sequence). The CDR3 is 11 residues long.

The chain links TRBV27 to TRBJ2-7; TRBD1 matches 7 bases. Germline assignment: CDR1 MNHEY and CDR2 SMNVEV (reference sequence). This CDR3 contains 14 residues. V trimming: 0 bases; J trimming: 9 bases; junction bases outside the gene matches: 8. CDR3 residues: CASSLSGTVKGQYF. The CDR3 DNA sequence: TGTGCCAGCAGTTTATCCGGGACAGTAAAGGGGCAGTACTTC.

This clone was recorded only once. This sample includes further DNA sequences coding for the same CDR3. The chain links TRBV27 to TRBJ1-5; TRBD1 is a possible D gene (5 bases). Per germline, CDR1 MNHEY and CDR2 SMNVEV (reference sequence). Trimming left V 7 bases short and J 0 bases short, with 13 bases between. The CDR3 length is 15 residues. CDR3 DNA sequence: TGTGCCAGCAAATTAGGAGGGGATAGCAATCAGCCCCAGCATTTT. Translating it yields CASKLGGDSNQPQHF.

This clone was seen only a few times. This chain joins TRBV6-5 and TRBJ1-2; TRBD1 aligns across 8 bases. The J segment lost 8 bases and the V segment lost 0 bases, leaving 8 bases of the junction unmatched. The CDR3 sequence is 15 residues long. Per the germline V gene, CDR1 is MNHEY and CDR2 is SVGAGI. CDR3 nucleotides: TGTGCCAGCAGTTACTCGGTCCAGGGGGCCTCCGGCTACACCTTC. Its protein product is CASSYSVQGASGYTF.

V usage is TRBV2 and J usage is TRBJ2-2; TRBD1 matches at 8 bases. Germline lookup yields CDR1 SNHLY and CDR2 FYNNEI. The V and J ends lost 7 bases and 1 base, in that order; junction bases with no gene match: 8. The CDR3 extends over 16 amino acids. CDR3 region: CASNTQGVGNTGELFF. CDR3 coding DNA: TGTGCCAGCAATACACAGGGGGTGGGGAACACCGGGGAGCTGTTTTTT.

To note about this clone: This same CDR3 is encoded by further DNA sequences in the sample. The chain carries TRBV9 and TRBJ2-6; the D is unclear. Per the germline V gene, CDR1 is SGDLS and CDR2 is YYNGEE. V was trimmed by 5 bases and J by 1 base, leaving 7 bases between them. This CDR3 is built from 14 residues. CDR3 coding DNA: TGTGCCAGCAGTTCACTTTCTGGGGCCAACGTCCTGACTTTC. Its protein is CASSSLSGANVLTF.

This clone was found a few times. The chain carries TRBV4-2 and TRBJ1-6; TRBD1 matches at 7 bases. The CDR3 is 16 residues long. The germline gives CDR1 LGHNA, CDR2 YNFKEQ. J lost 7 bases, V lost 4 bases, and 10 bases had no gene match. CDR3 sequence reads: CASSPAPGQHNSPLHF. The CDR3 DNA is TGTGCCAGCAGCCCAGCACCGGGACAGCACAATTCACCCCTCCACTTT.

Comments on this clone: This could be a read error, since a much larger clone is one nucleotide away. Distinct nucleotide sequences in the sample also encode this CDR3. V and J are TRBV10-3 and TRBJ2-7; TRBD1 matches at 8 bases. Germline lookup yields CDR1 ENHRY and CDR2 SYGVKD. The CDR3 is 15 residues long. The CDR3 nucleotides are TGCGCCATCAGTGACCAGAGGACAGGGACCTACGAGCAGTACTTC. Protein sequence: CAISDQRTGTYEQYF.